These T cell receptor beta chains were read from a single sample in a study of cytomegalovirus exposure and HLA in healthy donors. TCRdb keeps only in-frame clones here, not all; method: immunoSEQ multiplex PCR. The repertoire includes over 150,000 clones, around 80% of them detected once, and more than 3% sits in the top ten. The sample consisted of PBMCs. Receptors originate from a woman aged 55 to 70 in good health and CMV-seropositive. Both conserved end residues are part of each CDR3. A D gene is named only where the DNA matches it firmly. Only part of the rows carry a size: once, few, many, or a class if the clone is expanded.

V	size	J	D	DNA	CDR3
TRBV4-2	NA	TRBJ2-1	NA	TGTGCCAGCAGCCAACACAGCTCCTACAATGAGCAGTTCTTC	CASSQHSSYNEQFF
TRBV2	few	TRBJ2-3	NA	TGTGCCAGCAGCCCACGACAGGCTAGCACAGATACGCAGTATTTT	CASSPRQASTDTQYF
TRBV7-9	NA	TRBJ2-2	TRBD1	TGTGCCAGCAGCTTTCCGGGACAGGGTAGCACCGGGGAGCTGTTTTTT	CASSFPGQGSTGELFF
TRBV4-3	NA	TRBJ2-3	TRBD2	TGCGCCAGCAGCCAACTAGCGGGGGGTCTCACAGATACGCAGTATTTT	CASSQLAGGLTDTQYF
TRBV6-5	few	TRBJ1-1	NA	TGTGCCAGCAGTTACAGGGGGGGGAACACTGAAGCTTTCTTT	CASSYRGGNTEAFF
TRBV6-5	NA	TRBJ1-2	TRBD1	TGTGCCAGCAGTTCTCTATCAGGGGGCACGGGCTATGGCTACACCTTC	CASSSLSGGTGYGYTF
TRBV28	few	TRBJ1-1	TRBD1	TGTGCCAGCAGTACAGGGGAGTGGAGGAAAGCTTTCTTT	CASSTGEWRKAFF
TRBV4-2	NA	TRBJ2-7	TRBD2	TGTGCCAGCAGCCAAGGTACCGCCGGGACTAGCTTTTTCGAGCAGTACTTC	CASSQGTAGTSFFEQYF
TRBV5-1	NA	TRBJ2-2	TRBD1	TGCGCCAGCAGCCCCACGGGACAGGGTAACACCGGGGAGCTGTTTTTT	CASSPTGQGNTGELFF
TRBV2	once	TRBJ1-5	TRBD1	TGTGCCAGCAGAGGACAGGGGAATCAGCCCCAGCATTTT	CASRGQGNQPQHF
TRBV19	NA	TRBJ1-6	TRBD1	TGTGCCACCTCGGGACAGGGAAATTCACCCCTCCACTTT	CATSGQGNSPLHF
TRBV28	NA	TRBJ2-1	NA	TGTGCCAGCCTAACCTACAATGAGCAGTTCTTC	CASLTYNEQFF
TRBV28	once	TRBJ2-7	TRBD2	TGTGCCAGCAGATCTGTACTAGCGGGAGGGCACGAGCAGTACTTC	CASRSVLAGGHEQYF
TRBV5-6	once	TRBJ1-5	TRBD1	TGTGCCAGCAGCCTGGGACAGGGGCGTCAGCCCCAGCATTTT	CASSLGQGRQPQHF
TRBV5-1	few	TRBJ2-5	NA	TGCGCCAGCAGCGGTCCCGGGGTACAAGAGACCCAGTACTTC	CASSGPGVQETQYF
TRBV28	once	TRBJ1-1	NA	TGTGCCAGCAGTTTCATGGGCCAGAACACTGAAGCTTTCTTT	CASSFMGQNTEAFF
TRBV4-2	NA	TRBJ1-2	NA	TGTGCCAGCAGTGATGGCCAGGGAAGAGGCTACACCTTC	CASSDGQGRGYTF
TRBV5-1	NA	TRBJ2-7	TRBD1	TGCGCCAGCAGCTTGGCCAGGGGGCTCTACGAGCAGTACTTC	CASSLARGLYEQYF
TRBV9	NA	TRBJ2-2	TRBD2	TGTGCCAGCAGCGGGGGACGGCTAGCGGGTACCGGGGAGCTGTTTTTT	CASSGGRLAGTGELFF
TRBV29-1	NA	TRBJ1-1	TRBD1	TGCAGCACCTCGGACAGGGGGGAAGCTTTCTTT	CSTSDRGEAFF
TRBV10-3	once	TRBJ2-5	NA	TGTGCCACCATGCCCCAGCGCGCCGCGGGAGAGACCCAGTACTTC	CATMPQRAAGETQYF
TRBV7-2	NA	TRBJ2-1	NA	TGTGCCAGCAGCAAAGATTGGACTGTCCTCAGTGAGCAGTTCTTC	CASSKDWTVLSEQFF
TRBV7-9	once	TRBJ1-3	NA	TGTGGGGCGGGGACTTCTCGTGGAAACACCATATATTTT	CGAGTSRGNTIYF